This TCR beta chain was profiled in a study of human T cells and chemical hapten exposure (dated by TCRdb to the early 2020s). Describing the broader study: For sensitization, 2% DPC in acetone was applied to a roughly 2 cm by roughly 2 cm area of upper inner arm skin. Weekly therapeutic DPC doses were additionally applied to the scalp of patients throughout the approximately 25-week study period. Patch testing was performed on the upper back with Finn chambers containing 0.01% DPC, and the patch tests were scored after 6 days according to International Contact Dermatitis Research Group standards. Alopecia areata with under or over 50% scalp involvement, alopecia totalis and alopecia universalis were represented in the patient cohort, which was mostly female. Libraries were pooled for sequencing, and variation in per-sample TCR yields was attributed mainly to small differences in library volumes within the pool. The study tracked peripheral blood TCR repertoire changes in vivo during primary and secondary sensitization to the hapten diphenylcyclopropenone (DPC) in alopecia patients. Patient blood was sampled pre-sensitization (week 0) and at 2, 6 and about 24 weeks after DPC sensitization. About 29 alopecia patients gave blood for TCR sequencing at one to four time points (pre-sensitization, 2, 6 and 24 weeks).

The sample's time point label is to be understood as: pre-sensitization, week 0. The treatment or condition label corresponds to: therapeutic diphenylcyclopropenone sensitization with weekly scalp DPC. Blood at each patch-test visit was drawn before the patch test was applied. Patients were considered eligible if aged 18 to 70, diagnosed with alopecia and deemed suitable for DPC therapy, and patients were excluded if pregnant. Unfractionated whole blood was collected in Tempus Blood RNA tubes, and total RNA was extracted from that blood. Library generation was performed with RACE. The listed sequencing device is NextSeq 500. During library preparation, unique molecular identifiers were attached to individual cDNA molecules so that TCRs could be counted in a quantitative, reproducible way. Both TCR alpha and TCR beta chains were sequenced from each blood RNA sample. Per the authors' processing: A median of roughly 98,000 TCRs per sample was observed, with a range of 23,224 to 690,600. The Decombinator software suite was used to annotate the V, J and CDR3 of the TCR reads. For the PS versus PT1 abundance plots, all samples were subsampled to the same number of TCRs (28,000). Expanded TCRs were defined as absent before sensitization and observed at least eight times at the 2-week time point. TCRdb took the public reads, trimmed them with fastp at Q25, ran MiXCR for clone calling and kept in-frame beta chains. All rows with the same CDR3 protein become a single entry with the most common DNA and genes. These V and J calls derive from TCRdb rather than the authors' analysis. Present in this sample are around 56,000 distinct CDR3 sequences, roughly a tenth of which were seen just once. The ten biggest clones cover around 10% of the sample.

General findings and caveats noted by the study authors: Because all patients had alopecia, a presumed autoimmune disease, the immune response of the patients might differ from that of healthy individuals. The number of PT1 expanded TCRs positively correlated with patch test score, significant at thresholds 8, 16 and 32 but not 4. After repeated subsampling, the strength of the expansion versus patch-test correlation and the threshold at which it became significant changed. Expanded TCRs formed significantly more large CDR3 similarity clusters than pre-sensitization or healthy control sets, consistent with antigen-driven responses. No change with DPC sensitization was found in the number of TCRs above 1 in 1000 frequency, and no evidence of global repertoire structure alterations was found.

Trimming at the junction amounts to 5 bases on V and 0 bases on J, and the germline ends lie 9 bases apart. Reading the germline V gene gives CDR1 MNHEY and CDR2 SVGAGI. From the cysteine through the phenylalanine, the CDR3 covers 14 amino acids. Of the read, only the CDR3 DNA is kept; its 42 bases are in frame from base 1. Remarks on this clonotype: No cognate antigen has been identified for it. Base qualities were left out, and no much larger clone turns up one base away.

The source material was whole blood, sampled in connection with sensitization to the hapten diphenylcyclopropenone (DPC). The chain was built from TRBV6-5 and TRBJ2-3; TRBD1 might be the D gene, on 6 matching bases. This TCR was sampled from a man aged 35 to 55 with alopecia areata. Some clones in this sample may be carry-over from other donors' samples. CDR3 loop: CASSPTGSTDTQYF. The DNA sequence follows: TGTGCCAGCAGTCCCACAGGGAGCACAGATACGCAGTATTTT.